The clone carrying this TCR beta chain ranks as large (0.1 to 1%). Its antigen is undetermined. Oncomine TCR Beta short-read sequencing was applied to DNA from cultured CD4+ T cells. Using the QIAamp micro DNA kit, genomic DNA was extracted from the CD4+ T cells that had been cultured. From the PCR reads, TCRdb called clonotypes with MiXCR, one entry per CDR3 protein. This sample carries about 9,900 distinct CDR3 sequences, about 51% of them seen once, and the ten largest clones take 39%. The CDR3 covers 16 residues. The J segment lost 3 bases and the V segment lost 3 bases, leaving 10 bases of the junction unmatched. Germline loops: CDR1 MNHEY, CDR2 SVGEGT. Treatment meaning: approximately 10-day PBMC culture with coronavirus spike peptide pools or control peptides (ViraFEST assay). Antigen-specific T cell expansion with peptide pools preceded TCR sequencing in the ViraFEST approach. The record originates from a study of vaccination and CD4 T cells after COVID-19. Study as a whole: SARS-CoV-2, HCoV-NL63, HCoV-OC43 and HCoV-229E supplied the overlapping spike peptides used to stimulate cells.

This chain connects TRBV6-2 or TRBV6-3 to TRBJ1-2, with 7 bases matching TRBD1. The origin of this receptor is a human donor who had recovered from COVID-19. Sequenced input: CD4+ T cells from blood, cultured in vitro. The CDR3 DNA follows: TGTGCCAGCAGTTATGTGACAGGGAGTATGGACTATGGCTACACCTTC. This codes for CASSYVTGSMDYGYTF.